The 9 T cell receptor beta chains reported below all come from one sample, sequenced in a study of blood T cell repertoires in COVID-19. The repertoire was sequenced with immunoSEQ multiplex PCR; TCRdb's copy has only in-frame clones and lacks some. The table shows around 130,000 clones, with roughly 81% occurring only once. Sequenced material: peripheral blood. These receptors all come from a human donor in a cohort sampled during active COVID-19.

This chain's CDR3 is CASSQSTGGYEQYF. The DNA for the CDR3 is TGTGCCAGCTCACAATCGACAGGGGGGTACGAGCAGTACTTC. This sequence joins TRBV18 and TRBJ2-7, with 9 bases matching TRBD1. The germline CDR1 and CDR2 sequences are KGHSH and LQKENI. The CDR3 is 14 amino acids. Unmatched junction bases numbered 5, after V lost 4 bases and J lost 4 bases.

The V gene is TRBV2, the J gene TRBJ2-7; 11 nucleotides line up with TRBD1. The germline gives CDR1 SNHLY, CDR2 FYNNEI. CDR3 length equals 13 residues. The V segment lost 3 bases and the J segment 7 bases; nucleotides outside the gene matches: 2. The DNA of the CDR3 is TGTGCCAGCAGTGAGGACAGGGGGCGGGAGCAGTACTTC. Translating gives CASSEDRGREQYF.

The chain employs TRBV11-3 and TRBJ2-1; D is perhaps TRBD2 (7 bases). The CDR3 has 15 residues. CDR1 and CDR2 from the germline V gene are SGHNT and YENEEA. Trimming left V 3 bases short and J 4 bases short, with 13 bases between. The CDR3 nucleotides are TGTGCCAGCAGCTTGGGGAGGGGGGTTTACAATGAGCAGTTCTTC. Encoded protein: CASSLGRGVYNEQFF. The full variable domain, its missing parts supplied by reference TRBV11-3 and TRBJ2-1, is EAGVVQSPRYKIIEKKQPVAFWCNPISGHNTLYWYLQNLGQGPELLIRYENEEAVDDSQLPKDRFSAERLKGVDSTLKIQPAELGDSAVYLCASSLGRGVYNEQFFGPGTRLTVL.

This clone is a singleton in its sample. The chain joins TRBV14 to TRBJ1-2; TRBD1 matches 9 bases. There are 14 residues in the CDR3. Trimming removed 2 bases from V and 6 bases from J; junction bases left unmatched: 4. Germline-derived CDR1 and CDR2 are SGHDN and FVKESK. Written as DNA, the CDR3 is TGTGCCAGCAGCCAATTGGGACAGGGAAATGGCTACACCTTC. The encoded protein is CASSQLGQGNGYTF. The whole variable domain, remainder taken from reference TRBV14 and TRBJ1-2, is EAGVTQFPSHSVIEKGQTVTLRCDPISGHDNLYWYRRVMGKEIKFLLHFVKESKQDESGMPNNRFLAERTGGTYSTLKVQPAELEDSGVYFCASSQLGQGNGYTFGSGTRLTVV.

The chain employs TRBV3-1 (or the pseudogene TRBV3-2) and TRBJ1-6; D possibly corresponds to TRBD1 (5 bases). Trimming pared 4 bases from V and 6 bases from J, leaving 10 bases between. The CDR3 totals 14 residues. Germline CDR1 is LGHDT and CDR2 is YNNKEL (reference sequence). The CDR3 reads CASSLGHSNSPLHF. Here the CDR3 DNA reads TGTGCCAGCAGCCTCGGACACTCTAATTCACCCCTCCACTTT.

J is TRBJ1-1 and V is TRBV4-1, with D possibly matching TRBD1 (6 bases). The germline CDR1 and CDR2 sequences are MGHRA and YSYEKL. CDR3 size: 16 residues. Trimming took 3 bases from V and 2 from J, leaving 16 bases between them. Here the CDR3 reads CASSQAGKGVNTEAFF. The CDR3 coding sequence is TGCGCCAGCAGCCAGGCCGGCAAGGGGGTTAACACTGAAGCTTTCTTT.

The chain links TRBV10-2 to TRBJ2-6, with 8 bases aligning to TRBD1. Germline lookup yields CDR1 WSHSY and CDR2 SAAADI. This CDR3 is 18 amino acids long. Germline trimming cut 5 bases from V and 1 base from J; bases unmatched to any gene: 10. CDR3 in amino acids: CASSPTGVPLSGANVLTF. DNA of the CDR3: TGCGCCAGCAGTCCGACAGGGGTCCCACTTTCTGGGGCCAACGTCCTGACTTTC.

The rearrangement joins TRBV21-1 to TRBJ2-1; TRBD1, as called in the table, went unchecked against the DNA. TRBV21-1 is termed a pseudogene. This CDR3 is 16 amino acids long. CDR3 sequence: CASSKRWDREGHEQFF. The CDR3 DNA reads as TGTGCCAGCAGCAAAAGGTGGGACAGGGAGGGCCATGAGCAGTTCTTC.

This clone has a single count. The chain employs TRBV18 and TRBJ2-7; D remains ambiguous. V lost 3 bases and J lost 3, with 6 bases in between. Germline CDR1 reads KGHSH; CDR2 reads LQKENI. This CDR3 is built from 12 residues. CDR3 region: CASSPTSYEQYF. The CDR3 DNA sequence: TGTGCCAGCTCACCTACAAGCTACGAGCAGTACTTC.